These 22 T cell receptor beta chains came from one sample sequenced in a study of blood T cell repertoires in COVID-19. The data were produced by immunoSEQ multiplex PCR, yet TCRdb's version contains in-frame clones alone and is incomplete. Among around 76,000 clones listed, about four fifths were seen once. The sample was peripheral blood. These receptors were collected from a woman between 65 and 79 years old with acute or convalescent COVID-19.

The chain is built from TRBV11-2 and TRBJ2-2; 9 positions match TRBD2. CDR3 length equals 15 residues. Looked up from germline, CDR1 is SGHAT and CDR2 is FQNNGV. The J segment lost 10 bases and the V segment lost 3 bases, leaving 9 bases of the junction unmatched. CDR3 DNA: TGTGCCAGCAGCTTGGCGGGGGGGATCTCTGTGGAGCTGTTTTTT. It specifies CASSLAGGISVELFF.

The sample holds a few counts of this clone. V and J are TRBV5-4 and TRBJ2-7; D is perhaps TRBD2 (6 bases). V lost 4 bases and J 5 bases, leaving 19 bases between the germline ends. This CDR3 has 15 residues. The germline gives CDR1 SGHNT, CDR2 YYREEE (reference sequence). This CDR3 is CASSPGRDREHEQYF. The DNA for the CDR3 is TGTGCCAGCAGCCCGGGGCGGGACCGCGAGCACGAGCAGTACTTC.

The rearrangement joins TRBV11-1 to TRBJ2-1; TRBD2 agrees at 12 bases. Germline CDR1 reads SGHAT; CDR2 reads FQDESV (reference sequence). After removal of 1 base from V and 8 bases from J, the junction contained 6 bases not matched to a gene. CDR3 size: 16 residues. CDR3 DNA sequence: TGTGCCAGCAGCTTAGGCGCTAGCGGGAGGGGAGATGAGCAGTTCTTC. Translating gives CASSLGASGRGDEQFF. Combining the CDR3 with reference TRBV11-1 and TRBJ2-1 gives the whole variable domain EAEVAQSPRYKITEKSQAVAFWCDPISGHATLYWYRQILGQGPELLVQFQDESVVDDSQLPKDRFSAERLKGVDSTLKIQPAELGDSAMYLCASSLGASGRGDEQFFGPGTRLTVL.

The V and J genes are TRBV30 and TRBJ1-2, with no clear D. This CDR3 is built from 14 residues. V lost 2 bases to trimming and J lost 7 bases, with 17 bases between them. Germline assignment: CDR1 GTSNPN and CDR2 SVGIG (reference sequence). CDR3 in amino acids: CAWSQPPPGLGYTF. Written as DNA, the CDR3 is TGTGCCTGGAGTCAACCCCCCCCCGGACTTGGCTACACCTTC.

The genes are TRBV19 and TRBJ2-1, with 9 bases aligning to TRBD1. Germline V gene data show CDR1 as LNHDA and CDR2 as SQIVND (reference sequence). The V and J ends lost 10 bases and 5 bases, in that order; junction bases with no gene match: 6. This CDR3 is 13 amino acids long. CDR3 sequence reads: CATGTGLNNEQFF. In nucleotides, the CDR3 is TGTGCCACTGGGACAGGGCTGAACAATGAGCAGTTCTTC.

This chain connects TRBV2 to TRBJ1-1; no reliable D call. The CDR3 contains 14 residues. CDR1 and CDR2 from the germline V gene are SNHLY and FYNNEI. The V gene lost 5 bases and the J gene lost 5 bases, with 15 bases spanning the gap. The CDR3 DNA reads TGTGCCAGCAGTCCCCTTTACTCCCAAACTGAAGCTTTCTTT. Encoded protein: CASSPLYSQTEAFF.

The rearrangement links TRBV30 to TRBJ2-3; no clear D gene. This CDR3 has 14 residues. Trimming took 0 bases from V and 5 from J, leaving 12 bases between them. Germline CDR1 GTSNPN, CDR2 SVGIG (reference sequence). Written as DNA, the CDR3 is TGTGCCTGGAGTGTTAATCTAGGCAGAGATACGCAGTATTTT. Translation gives CAWSVNLGRDTQYF.

The CDR3 DNA is TGCAGTGCTAGTCTCGGGGGGGCCGCAGATACGCAGTATTTT. Translated: CSASLGGAADTQYF. V and J are TRBV20-1 and TRBJ2-3; 8 bases line up with TRBD2. The CDR3 sequence is 14 residues long. V was pared by 3 bases and J by 4 bases, with 6 bases of the junction left unmatched. Germline-derived CDR1 and CDR2 are DFQATT and SNEGSKA (reference sequence).

This chain connects TRBV6-6 to TRBJ1-1; D unresolved. The CDR3 is 14 residues long. Germline lookup yields CDR1 MNHNY and CDR2 SVGAGI (reference sequence). The V end was cut by 4 bases, the J end by 0 bases, with 9 bases between. The CDR3 DNA reads TGTGCCAGCAGTTCAGGTGGTATGAACACTGAAGCTTTCTTT. Its translation: CASSSGGMNTEAFF.

The CDR3, as DNA: TGTGCCAGTAGGCAAGACAGGGCGTCCTACAATGAGCAGTTCTTC. Protein sequence: CASRQDRASYNEQFF. The gene calls are TRBV19 and TRBJ2-1, with 7 bases lining up with TRBD1. Germline V lookup: CDR1 LNHDA, CDR2 SQIVND (reference sequence). The CDR3 loop spans 15 amino acids. The trim removed 6 bases at V and 1 base at J, leaving 6 bases unmatched.

V usage is TRBV27 and J usage is TRBJ1-5; D is perhaps TRBD1 (6 bases). V lost 5 bases and J 4 bases, leaving 15 bases between the germline ends. Germline V gives CDR1 MNHEY, CDR2 SMNVEV (reference sequence). The CDR3 has 15 amino acids. The chain's CDR3 is CASSLKQGLNQPQHF. CDR3 DNA: TGTGCCAGCAGTCTTAAACAGGGTTTGAATCAGCCCCAGCATTTT.

The CDR3: CASSLVGHTGNQPQHF. In DNA, the CDR3 is TGTGCCAGCAGCTTAGTGGGACATACGGGGAATCAGCCCCAGCATTTT. The chain couples TRBV7-9 to TRBJ1-5; maybe TRBD1 (6 bases). V was trimmed by 1 base and J by 4 bases, leaving 14 bases between them. The CDR3 has 16 residues. Germline-derived CDR1 and CDR2 are SEHNR and FQNEAQ (reference sequence).

This rearrangement joins TRBV7-2 to TRBJ1-1, with no clear D. CDR3 length: 13 residues. Trimming took off 0 bases at V and 10 bases at J, with 12 bases between the two ends. Per the germline V gene, CDR1 is SGHTA and CDR2 is FQGNSA. The DNA for the CDR3 is TGTGCCAGCAGCTTAGCGGTGGTGAGTGTAGCTTTCTTT. The encoded protein is CASSLAVVSVAFF.

The CDR3 region is CASSLMDRGYGYTF. In nucleotides, the CDR3 is TGTGCCAGCTCCCTTATGGACAGGGGTTATGGCTACACCTTC. The chain couples TRBV6-5 to TRBJ1-2; 9 positions match TRBD1. The V gene end was trimmed by 8 bases and the J gene end by 5 bases; junction bases not matched to a gene: 9. This CDR3 is 14 amino acids long. Germline values: CDR1 MNHEY, CDR2 SVGAGI.

The J gene is TRBJ2-2, the V gene TRBV28, with 7 bases identical to TRBD1. The trim removed 6 bases at V and 6 bases at J, leaving 7 bases unmatched. Germline V CDR1 and CDR2: MDHEN, SYDVKM. The CDR3 totals 14 residues. The DNA for the CDR3 is TGTGCCAGCAGACGACAGGGTACGGCCGGGGAGCTGTTTTTT. It codes for CASRRQGTAGELFF.

The chain employs TRBV9 and TRBJ1-1; TRBD1 is a possible D gene (5 bases). V gave up 3 bases and J gave up 5 bases, with 17 bases separating them. CDR1 and CDR2 from the germline V gene are SGDLS and YYNGEE. The length of the CDR3 is 15 residues. This CDR3 reads CASSAGGGEWTEAFF. The CDR3 coding sequence is TGTGCCAGCAGCGCCGGCGGGGGGGAATGGACTGAAGCTTTCTTT. Full variable domain (rest looked up from reference TRBV9 and TRBJ1-1): DSGVTQTPKHLITATGQRVTLRCSPRSGDLSVYWYQQSLDQGLQFLIQYYNGEERAKGNILERFSAQQFPDLHSELNLSSLELGDSALYFCASSAGGGEWTEAFFGQGTRLTVV.

This clone came up once. V usage is TRBV27 and J usage is TRBJ2-7; tentative D call: TRBD2 (5 bases). The CDR3 runs 13 residues. Germline V gene lookup returns CDR1 MNHEY and CDR2 SMNVEV (reference sequence). Trimming took off 6 bases at V and 2 bases at J, with 11 bases between the two ends. The CDR3: CASRHTRAYEQYF. CDR3 coding DNA: TGTGCCAGCAGACACACTAGAGCCTACGAGCAGTACTTC.

The chain carries TRBV11-1 and TRBJ2-7; D is possibly TRBD2 (6 bases). The CDR3 contains 14 residues. CDR1 and CDR2 from the germline V gene are SGHAT and FQDESV (reference sequence). The V gene lost 5 bases and the J gene lost 7 bases, with 18 bases spanning the gap. The CDR3 is CASSPGRDWGEQYF. The CDR3 region has the DNA TGTGCCAGCAGCCCAGGACGGGACTGGGGAGAGCAGTACTTC.

The chain uses TRBV29-1 and TRBJ1-1; TRBD1 is a possible D gene (6 bases). CDR3 length: 14 residues. The V and J ends lost 4 bases and 0 bases respectively, with 12 bases between them. The germline V gene encodes CDR1 SQVTM and CDR2 ANQGSEA. DNA for the CDR3: TGCAGCGTTGTTAAGGGGGACCTGAACACTGAAGCTTTCTTT. Encoded protein: CSVVKGDLNTEAFF.

This clone turned up a few times. The chain combines TRBV5-1 with TRBJ2-1, with unresolved D. Trimming left V 0 bases short and J 10 bases short, with 11 bases between. The length of the CDR3 is 13 residues. The V gene's germline CDR1 is SGHRS and CDR2 YFSETQ. CDR3 sequence: CASSLANPQEQFF. DNA of the CDR3: TGCGCCAGCAGCTTGGCAAACCCCCAGGAGCAGTTCTTC. The full variable domain, completed using reference TRBV5-1 and TRBJ2-1, is KAGVTQTPRYLIKTRGQQVTLSCSPISGHRSVSWYQQTPGQGLQFLFEYFSETQRNKGNFPGRFSGRQFSNSRSEMNVSTLELGDSALYLCASSLANPQEQFFGPGTRLTVL.

The chain is built from TRBV19 and TRBJ1-5, with D tentatively TRBD1 (6 bases). CDR3 length: 15 residues. Germline V gene data show CDR1 as LNHDA and CDR2 as SQIVND (reference sequence). V was pared by 3 bases and J by 6 bases, with 15 bases between. The DNA of the CDR3 is TGTGCCAGTAGTATCCCAGGGGTGGGGATTCAGCCCCAGCATTTT. It encodes CASSIPGVGIQPQHF.

V usage is TRBV29-1 and J usage is TRBJ1-1; possible D gene TRBD1, 6 bases. Trimming cost V 5 bases and J 6 bases, with 25 bases left between them. Germline V gene sequence: CDR1 SQVTM, CDR2 ANQGSEA. The CDR3 loop spans 16 amino acids. CDR3 loop: CSVYNPAVLTGSEAFF. The CDR3 region has the DNA TGCAGCGTTTATAATCCTGCGGTTTTAACAGGGTCTGAAGCTTTCTTT.